Detailed here is one T cell receptor beta chain. Its target is not known. The ends were cut back, 0 bases at V and 3 bases at J, with 8 bases in the middle. This CDR3 comprises 14 residues. The germline gives CDR1 WNHNN, CDR2 SYGVQD (reference sequence). Libraries were prepared by immunoSEQ multiplex PCR; TCRdb keeps only in-frame clonotypes and omits some of them. Found here are hundreds of thousands of clones, about 89% of them singletons; the top ten hold about 1.5%. Treatment described: some 20 received Ad26.COV2.S at low or high dose, single or two shots; a few received placebo; per-sample allocation not given. Day 63 following the first vaccine or placebo injection was when the samples were taken. This entry is derived from a study of Ad26.COV2.S vaccination and SARS-CoV-2 variants. Study findings and constraints: Vaccinees reportedly had broad spike-specific CD8+ and CD4+ T cell responses.

Source: peripheral blood, taken in a trial of Ad26.COV2.S vaccine versus placebo. The receptor was isolated from a person aged 18-60 years who received the Ad26.COV2.S COVID-19 vaccine or a placebo. The genes are TRBV10-1 and TRBJ2-5; unclear D gene. The CDR3 sequence: CASSESRREETQYF. The CDR3 DNA reads TGCGCCAGCAGTGAGTCGAGAAGGGAAGAGACCCAGTACTTC.